This T cell receptor beta chain originates from a study of monozygotic twins with inflammatory bowel disease. This CDR3 is built from 11 residues. Per germline, CDR1 SGHRS and CDR2 YFSETQ. TCRdb reprocessed the 5' RACE reads and stores each CDR3 protein as one record, lacking DNA. This listing includes 210,000 or so distinct CDR3 sequences. The chain employs TRBV5-1 and TRBJ2-2. Sequencing used blood. This clonotype originated in a human donor with ulcerative colitis or Crohn's disease, or a healthy co-twin of an affected twin (not recorded which). The CDR3 sequence is CASRYSGELFF.